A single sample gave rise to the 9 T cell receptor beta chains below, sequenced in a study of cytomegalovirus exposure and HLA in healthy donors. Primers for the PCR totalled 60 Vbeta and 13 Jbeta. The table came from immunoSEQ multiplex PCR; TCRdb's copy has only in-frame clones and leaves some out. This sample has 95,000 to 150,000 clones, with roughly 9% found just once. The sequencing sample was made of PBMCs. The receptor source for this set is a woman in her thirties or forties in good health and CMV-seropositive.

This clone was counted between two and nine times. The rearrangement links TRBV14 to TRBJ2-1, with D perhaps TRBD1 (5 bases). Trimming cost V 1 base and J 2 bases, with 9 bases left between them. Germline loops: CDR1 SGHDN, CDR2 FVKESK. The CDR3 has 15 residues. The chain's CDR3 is CASSQVTGPYNEQFF. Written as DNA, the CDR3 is TGTGCCAGCAGCCAAGTAACAGGACCCTACAATGAGCAGTTCTTC.

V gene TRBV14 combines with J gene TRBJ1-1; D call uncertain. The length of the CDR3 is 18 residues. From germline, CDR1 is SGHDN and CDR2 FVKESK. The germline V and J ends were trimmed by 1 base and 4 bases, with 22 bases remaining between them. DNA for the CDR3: TGTGCCAGCAGCCAAGGAGTTCCCACTACCCTCTCGTTCACTGAAGCTTTCTTT. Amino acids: CASSQGVPTTLSFTEAFF. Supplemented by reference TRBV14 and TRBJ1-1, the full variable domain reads EAGVTQFPSHSVIEKGQTVTLRCDPISGHDNLYWYRRVMGKEIKFLLHFVKESKQDESGMPNNRFLAERTGGTYSTLKVQPAELEDSGVYFCASSQGVPTTLSFTEAFFGQGTRLTVV.

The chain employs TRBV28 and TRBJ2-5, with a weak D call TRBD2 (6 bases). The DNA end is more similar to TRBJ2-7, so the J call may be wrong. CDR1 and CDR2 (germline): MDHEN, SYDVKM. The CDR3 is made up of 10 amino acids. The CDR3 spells CAAGEDEQYF. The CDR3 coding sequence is TGTGCCGCCGGGGAGGACGAGCAGTACTTC.

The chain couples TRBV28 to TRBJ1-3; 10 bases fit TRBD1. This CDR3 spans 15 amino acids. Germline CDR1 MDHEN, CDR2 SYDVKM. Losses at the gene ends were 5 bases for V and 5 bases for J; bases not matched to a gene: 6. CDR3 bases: TGTGCCAGCAGTCTCCCGACAGGGGGCAGAAACACCATATATTTT. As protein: CASSLPTGGRNTIYF.

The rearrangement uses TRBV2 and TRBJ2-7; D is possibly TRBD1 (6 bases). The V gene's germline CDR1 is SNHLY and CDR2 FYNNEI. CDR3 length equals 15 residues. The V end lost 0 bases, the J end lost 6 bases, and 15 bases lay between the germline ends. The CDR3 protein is CASSEASGRGSEQYF. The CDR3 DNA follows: TGTGCCAGCAGTGAAGCGTCCGGCAGGGGCTCCGAGCAGTACTTC.

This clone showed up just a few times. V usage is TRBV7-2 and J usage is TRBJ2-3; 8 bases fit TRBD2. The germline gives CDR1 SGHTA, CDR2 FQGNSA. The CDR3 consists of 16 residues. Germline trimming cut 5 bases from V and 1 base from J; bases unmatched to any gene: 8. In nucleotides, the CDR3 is TGTGCCAGCAGCCATCGAGTAGCGGGGCGCACAGATACGCAGTATTTT. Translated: CASSHRVAGRTDTQYF.

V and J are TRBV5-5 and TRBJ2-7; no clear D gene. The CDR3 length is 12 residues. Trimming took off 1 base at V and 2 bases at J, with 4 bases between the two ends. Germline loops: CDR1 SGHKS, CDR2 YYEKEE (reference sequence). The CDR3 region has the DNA TGTGCCAGCAGCTTGCCTACCTACGAGCAGTACTTC. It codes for CASSLPTYEQYF.

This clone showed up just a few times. The CDR3 protein is CASTRGGFDTEAFF. CDR3 nucleotide sequence: TGTGCCAGCACGCGGGGAGGGTTTGACACTGAAGCTTTCTTT. V usage is TRBV6-5 and J usage is TRBJ1-1; D is unresolved. V lost 7 bases, J lost 3 bases, and 15 bases lay in between. The CDR3 is 14 amino acids. Germline V gives CDR1 MNHEY, CDR2 SVGAGI.

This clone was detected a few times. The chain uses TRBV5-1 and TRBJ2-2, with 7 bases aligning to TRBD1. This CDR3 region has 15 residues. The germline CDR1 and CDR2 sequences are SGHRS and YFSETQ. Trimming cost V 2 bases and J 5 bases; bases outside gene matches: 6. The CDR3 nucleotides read TGCGCCAGCAGCTTAGTTCAGGGGGAGACCGGGGAGCTGTTTTTT. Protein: CASSLVQGETGELFF.